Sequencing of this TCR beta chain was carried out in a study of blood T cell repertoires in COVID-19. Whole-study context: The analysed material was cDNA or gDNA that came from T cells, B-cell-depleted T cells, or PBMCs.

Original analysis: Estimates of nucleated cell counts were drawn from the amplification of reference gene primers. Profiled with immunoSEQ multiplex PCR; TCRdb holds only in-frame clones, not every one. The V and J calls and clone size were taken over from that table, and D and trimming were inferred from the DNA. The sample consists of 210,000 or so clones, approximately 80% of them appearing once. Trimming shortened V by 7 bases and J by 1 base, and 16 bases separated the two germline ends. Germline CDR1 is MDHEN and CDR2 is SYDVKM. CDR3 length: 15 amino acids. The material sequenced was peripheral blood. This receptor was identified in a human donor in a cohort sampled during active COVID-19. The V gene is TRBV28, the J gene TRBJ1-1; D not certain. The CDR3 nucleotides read TGTGCCAGCACGGTACCGGCGGCATCGAACACTGAAGCTTTCTTT. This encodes CASTVPAASNTEAFF.